The 18 T cell receptor beta chains listed next were all sequenced from one sample in a study of T cell responses to AZD1222 COVID-19 vaccine. Assay: immunoSEQ multiplex PCR; the TCRdb copy retains only in-frame clones and omits some. Among fewer than 200,000 clones, around 94% were seen once, and the ten largest hold roughly 1.7%. Sequences were derived from peripheral blood, sampled 28 days after the second AZD1222 dose. These receptors all stem from an adult who received the AZD1222 COVID-19 vaccine.

The gene calls are TRBV5-4 and TRBJ2-1, with TRBD1 as a possible D gene (6 bases). In germline, CDR1 is SGHNT, CDR2 YYREEE (reference sequence). The germline V and J ends were trimmed by 1 base and 12 bases, with 14 bases remaining between them. The CDR3 spans 13 residues. CDR3 residues: CASSLMGASGQFF. The DNA of the CDR3 is TGTGCCAGCAGCTTGATGGGGGCTTCTGGGCAGTTCTTC.

The rearrangement links TRBV7-9 to TRBJ1-4, with 10 bases aligning to TRBD1. V was clipped by 5 bases and J by 8 bases; unmatched bases: 11. Germline CDR1 is SEHNR and CDR2 is FQNEAQ (reference sequence). The CDR3 sequence is 16 residues long. CDR3 nucleotide sequence: TGTGCCAGCAGCGGGACCGGGACAGGGGTTTTGGAAAAACTGTTTTTT. Protein product: CASSGTGTGVLEKLFF.

The CDR3 loop reads CASSPQTGTEETQYF. CDR3 sequence (DNA): TGTGCCAGCTCACCCCAGACTGGGACAGAAGAGACCCAGTACTTC. The chain employs TRBV18 and TRBJ2-5; 7 bases are shared with TRBD1. This CDR3 is 15 amino acids long. Trimming took 3 bases from V and 3 from J; bases not matched to a gene: 7. Germline lookup yields CDR1 KGHSH and CDR2 LQKENI.

The chain is built from TRBV10-1 and TRBJ2-3; no clear D. The V gene lost 0 bases and the J gene lost 6 bases, with 7 bases spanning the gap. CDR3 length: 13 amino acids. Per germline, CDR1 WNHNN and CDR2 SYGVQD (reference sequence). The CDR3 protein is CASSESSADTQYF. CDR3 sequence (DNA): TGCGCCAGCAGTGAGTCATCGGCCGATACGCAGTATTTT.

In this sample, this clone turned up once. This chain uses TRBV2 with TRBJ1-2; TRBD1 might be the D (6 bases). The CDR3 loop spans 15 amino acids. The germline V gene encodes CDR1 SNHLY and CDR2 FYNNEI. V lost 6 bases to trimming and J lost 5 bases, with 19 bases between them. CDR3 amino acids: CASSHPRGRGYGYTF. The CDR3 DNA is TGTGCCAGCAGCCACCCAAGGGGCAGGGGATATGGCTACACCTTC.

The chain carries TRBV18 and TRBJ2-3; no definite D call. The length of the CDR3 is 14 residues. Germline V gene lookup returns CDR1 KGHSH and CDR2 LQKENI. Trimming took 1 base from V and 1 from J, leaving 6 bases between them. The CDR3, as DNA: TGTGCCAGCTCACCACGAGCAGGCACAGATACGCAGTATTTT. Protein product: CASSPRAGTDTQYF. The variable domain in full, with the rest retrieved from reference TRBV18 and TRBJ2-3, is NAGVMQNPRHLVRRRGQEARLRCSPMKGHSHVYWYRQLPEEGLKFMVYLQKENIIDESGMPKERFSAEFPKEGPSILRIQQVVRGDSAAYFCASSPRAGTDTQYFGPGTRLTVL.

The chain is built from TRBV6-5 and TRBJ1-5, with 7 positions matching TRBD1. The CDR3 has 14 residues. Germline loops: CDR1 MNHEY, CDR2 SVGAGI. V lost 6 bases to trimming and J lost 2 bases; unmatched junction nucleotides: 4. CDR3 DNA: TGTGCCAGCAGCGCGACAGGGCGCAATCAGCCCCAGCATTTT. Its protein is CASSATGRNQPQHF.

J is TRBJ1-2 and V is TRBV6-2 or TRBV6-3; D ambiguous. Germline CDR1 and CDR2: MNHEY and SVGEGT. This CDR3 comprises 14 residues. Trimming cost V 0 bases and J 3 bases, with 8 bases left between them. The DNA of the CDR3 is TGTGCCAGCAGTTACTCTTCAGGCGACTATGGCTACACCTTC. Translated, it gives CASSYSSGDYGYTF.

V is TRBV19 and J is TRBJ1-5, with D hard to call. Germline CDR1 reads LNHDA; CDR2 reads SQIVND (reference sequence). The CDR3 covers 15 residues. The ends were cut back, 6 bases at V and 2 bases at J, with 14 bases in the middle. CDR3: CASSAYGVGNQPQHF. The CDR3 DNA reads as TGTGCCAGTAGCGCCTACGGGGTCGGCAATCAGCCCCAGCATTTT.

This sequence joins TRBV30 and TRBJ2-1; 8 bases fit TRBD2. Trimming removed 3 bases from V and 7 bases from J; junction bases left unmatched: 14. From germline, CDR1 is GTSNPN and CDR2 SVGIG (reference sequence). This CDR3 is built from 16 residues. The CDR3 DNA reads TGTGCCTGGAGGGATTATTTTAGCGGGACTGGGAATGAGCAGTTCTTC. This translates into CAWRDYFSGTGNEQFF.

The chain carries TRBV24-1 and TRBJ2-5; the D call may be TRBD1 or TRBD2 (5 bases each). V lost 10 bases and J 2 bases, leaving 13 bases between the germline ends. Germline V lookup: CDR1 KGHDR, CDR2 SFDVKD. CDR3 length: 13 residues. Written as DNA, the CDR3 is TGTGCCACGAGGGGACCCGCACAAGAGACCCAGTACTTC. This sequence encodes CATRGPAQETQYF.

The chain carries TRBV10-3 and TRBJ2-7; maybe TRBD2 (6 bases). CDR3 length: 13 amino acids. Trimming pared 5 bases from V and 0 bases from J, leaving 8 bases between. CDR1 ENHRY and CDR2 SYGVKD come from the germline V gene. The CDR3 loop is CAISLTSSYEQYF. The CDR3 nucleotides are TGTGCCATCAGTCTGACTAGCTCCTACGAGCAGTACTTC.

The rearrangement uses TRBV11-2 and TRBJ2-2; D tentatively reads TRBD1 or TRBD2 (5 bases each). The CDR3 covers 13 residues. The germline gives CDR1 SGHAT, CDR2 FQNNGV. Trimming pared 5 bases from V and 3 bases from J, leaving 7 bases between. The CDR3 sequence is CASSRGDTGELFF. In DNA, the CDR3 is TGTGCCAGCAGCAGGGGAGACACCGGGGAGCTGTTTTTT.

The CDR3 nucleotides are TGTGCCACCAGCGCTAGCGGGAGGTCATACTACGAGCAGTACTTC. It yields the protein CATSASGRSYYEQYF. The gene calls are TRBV24-1 and TRBJ2-7; 11 nucleotides align to TRBD2. CDR3 size: 15 residues. V lost 7 bases, J lost 3 bases, and 7 bases stayed unmatched. Germline V gene sequence: CDR1 KGHDR, CDR2 SFDVKD.

This rearrangement joins TRBV9 to TRBJ2-4, with D perhaps TRBD2 (5 bases). CDR1 is SGDLS, CDR2 YYNGEE, per germline. This CDR3 comprises 15 residues. Trimming left V 0 bases short and J 2 bases short, with 9 bases between. Here the CDR3 reads CASSVGGQPKNIQYF. In DNA form, the CDR3 reads TGTGCCAGCAGCGTAGGCGGGCAGCCCAAAAACATTCAGTACTTC.

The gene calls are TRBV9 and TRBJ1-1, with 10 bases identical to TRBD1. This CDR3 spans 16 amino acids. The V segment lost 1 base and the J segment 0 bases; nucleotides outside the gene matches: 3. Germline V gene sequence: CDR1 SGDLS, CDR2 YYNGEE. CDR3 region: CASSVRDRGMNTEAFF. The CDR3, as DNA: TGTGCCAGCAGCGTACGGGACAGGGGTATGAACACTGAAGCTTTCTTT.

This rearrangement joins TRBV7-3 to TRBJ2-5; D assignment may be TRBD1 or TRBD2 (5 bases each). Trimming left V 5 bases short and J 0 bases short, with 7 bases between. The germline V gene encodes CDR1 SGHTA and CDR2 FQGTGA. The CDR3 sequence is 13 residues long. In DNA, the CDR3 is TGTGCCAGCAGCCGGGACCACCAAGAGACCCAGTACTTC. The encoded protein is CASSRDHQETQYF.

This chain joins TRBV5-5 and TRBJ1-1; D is uncertain. Trimming took 0 bases from V and 1 from J, leaving 10 bases between them. Germline CDR1 reads SGHKS; CDR2 reads YYEKEE (reference sequence). The CDR3 runs 15 residues. The CDR3 bases are TGTGCCAGCAGCTTGGTTGGGGATGGGAACACTGAAGCTTTCTTT. Its protein is CASSLVGDGNTEAFF.